This entry features one TCR beta chain sequence. Antigen: not known. The sample belongs to a study of blood T cells in healthy people across ages. General observations from the study: Both higher diversity and more naive CD4+ cells marked long-lived donors when set against aged donors. A strong correlation between TCR beta diversity and naive T cell percentage was seen.

Together with a sample-barcoded 5' primer, a J-beta primer mix was included in a second PCR lasting about 7 to 11 cycles. Each cDNA was tagged by a template-switch adaptor containing 12 random nucleotides. TCRdb re-called the 5' RACE reads through MiXCR, storing one row per CDR3 protein. The sample includes approximately 290,000 distinct CDR3 sequences, roughly 27% of them seen just once. The V gene's germline CDR1 is SGDLS and CDR2 YYNGEE. V lost 2 bases and J lost 5; bases outside the gene matches: 6. CDR3 length: 15 residues. The sequenced sample consisted of blood. The chain couples TRBV9 to TRBJ1-2; TRBD1 agrees at 10 bases. The receptor comes from a woman in her seventies in good health. The CDR3 bases are TGTGCCAGCAGCGTGGATGGGACAGGGGCTTATGGCTACACCTTC. Its protein product is CASSVDGTGAYGYTF.